This passage covers 13 T cell receptor beta chains from one sample sequenced in a study of blood T cell repertoires in COVID-19. TCRdb's table, derived via immunoSEQ multiplex PCR, lists solely in-frame clones and lacks some. The sample holds a few hundred thousand clones, about 86% seen once. Material: PBMCs or T cells enriched from blood (not recorded which). The receptor source for this set is a woman aged 40 to 50 with acute COVID-19.

The J gene is TRBJ2-7, the V gene TRBV7-9, with TRBD2 matching over 11 bases. Germline V CDR1 and CDR2: SEHNR, FQNEAQ (reference sequence). V gave up 3 bases and J gave up 0 bases; unmatched junction bases: 1. The CDR3 extends over 15 amino acids. CDR3: CASSFGTSGSYEQYF. CDR3 DNA: TGTGCCAGCAGCTTCGGGACTAGCGGCTCCTACGAGCAGTACTTC.

On this clone: Sequence at one end of the junction differs from germline and may be a read error. This chain connects TRBV20-1 to TRBJ2-7; maybe TRBD2 (7 bases). The CDR3 sequence is 11 residues long. In germline, CDR1 is DFQATT, CDR2 SNEGSKA (reference sequence). In DNA, the CDR3 is TGCAGTGCTAGATCAGGGGAGGGGGAAGTCTTC. Translated: CSARSGEGEVF.

The rearrangement links TRBV6-4 to TRBJ2-4; D may be TRBD2 (5 bases). The CDR3 has 14 amino acids. Germline V gene data show CDR1 as MRHNA and CDR2 as SNTAGT. The V gene lost 4 bases and the J gene lost 2 bases, with 9 bases spanning the gap. As DNA, the CDR3 is TGTGCCAGCAGTGTATGCGGGCCCAAAAACATTCAGTACTTC. Encoded protein: CASSVCGPKNIQYF.

The chain uses TRBV27 and TRBJ2-2; 12 bases agree with TRBD2. Germline CDR1 MNHEY, CDR2 SMNVEV (reference sequence). This CDR3 has 17 amino acids. V lost 3 bases and J lost 4; bases outside the gene matches: 6. The CDR3 DNA sequence: TGTGCCAGCAGTTTTGCTAGCGGGAGGGCCCGCACCGGGGAGCTGTTTTTT. It is translated as CASSFASGRARTGELFF.

This clone has a count of ten or more. The chain combines TRBV24-1 with TRBJ2-2, with a tentative D call TRBD2 (7 bases). With 4 bases removed from V and 0 bases from J, the gap between germline ends came to 17 bases. The CDR3 sequence is 18 residues long. Germline V lookup: CDR1 KGHDR, CDR2 SFDVKD. The CDR3 nucleotides are TGTGCCACCAGTGAAAGCAGGGGAGGGCCTACGAACACCGGGGAGCTGTTTTTT. Translated: CATSESRGGPTNTGELFF.

The J gene is TRBJ2-3, the V gene TRBV5-1; a weak D match, TRBD1 (6 bases). The germline V and J ends were trimmed by 2 bases and 6 bases, with 13 bases remaining between them. The germline gives CDR1 SGHRS, CDR2 YFSETQ. The CDR3 has 14 amino acids. The DNA of the CDR3 is TGCGCCAGCAGCTTAAGGGTGGGGGCGGATACGCAGTATTTT. The encoded protein is CASSLRVGADTQYF.

The genes are TRBV2 and TRBJ1-1; unclear D gene. Germline V lookup: CDR1 SNHLY, CDR2 FYNNEI. Trimming removed 7 bases from V and 11 bases from J, with 11 bases in between. This CDR3 spans 10 amino acids. The CDR3 nucleotides read TGTGCCAGCACTACGGAGAAGGCTTTCTTT. Residues: CASTTEKAFF.

The J gene is TRBJ1-6, the V gene TRBV24-1, with 8 bases lining up with TRBD1. The V gene end was trimmed by 12 bases and the J gene end by 4 bases; junction bases not matched to a gene: 13. The CDR3 extends over 16 amino acids. Germline CDR1 reads KGHDR; CDR2 reads SFDVKD. The CDR3 nucleotides read TGTGCCGTCCAAGCAGCGGGACAGGCGTATAATTCACCCCTCCACTTT. Translated, it gives CAVQAAGQAYNSPLHF.

The gene calls are TRBV7-2 and TRBJ1-2; no reliable D call. The CDR3 is 13 residues long. Looked up from germline, CDR1 is SGHTA and CDR2 is FQGNSA. Deletions cut 7 bases from V and 6 bases from J, with 15 bases between. In DNA form, the CDR3 reads TGTGCCAGCACTCCCGTAAGGCGGGATGGCTACACCTTC. Protein product: CASTPVRRDGYTF.

This clone has only one observation. The V call is TRBV28, the J call TRBJ2-6; 9 bases map to TRBD1. CDR1 is MDHEN and CDR2 is SYDVKM in the germline V gene. This CDR3 spans 18 amino acids. The ends lost 5 bases at V and 0 bases at J; junction bases unmatched: 8. CDR3 residues: CASSPQGQGLSGANVLTF. CDR3 DNA: TGTGCCAGCAGTCCCCAGGGACAGGGCCTCTCTGGGGCCAACGTCCTGACTTTC.

The chain couples TRBV5-1 to TRBJ2-5; 7 bases match TRBD2. The V and J ends lost 2 bases and 2 bases, in that order; junction bases with no gene match: 3. Germline lookup yields CDR1 SGHRS and CDR2 YFSETQ. This CDR3 spans 14 amino acids. For the CDR3, the DNA is TGCGCCAGCAGCTTTGGGCGGGGGCAAGAGACCCAGTACTTC. The encoded protein is CASSFGRGQETQYF.

The chain links TRBV7-8 to TRBJ1-6; TRBD1 is a possible D gene (6 bases). Germline loops: CDR1 SGHVS, CDR2 FQNEAQ. This CDR3 is built from 17 residues. Trimming stripped 1 base from V and 3 bases from J, with 13 bases between. In DNA form, the CDR3 reads TGTGCCAGCAGCTTAGGGGCAGGGGATGTCTATAATTCACCCCTCCACTTT. Its translation: CASSLGAGDVYNSPLHF.

This chain links TRBV10-2 with TRBJ1-5; D not resolved. The CDR3 loop spans 13 amino acids. The germline gives CDR1 WSHSY, CDR2 SAAADI. With 4 bases removed from V and 4 bases from J, the gap between germline ends came to 8 bases. The CDR3 sequence is CASSVSGNQPQHF. Written as DNA, the CDR3 is TGCGCCAGCAGTGTTAGCGGTAATCAGCCCCAGCATTTT.